The entry below describes one T cell receptor beta chain. The antigen is not known. This sample was included in a study of cytomegalovirus exposure and HLA in healthy donors. V trimming: 3 bases; J trimming: 5 bases; junction bases outside the gene matches: 4. Germline V CDR1 and CDR2: MNHNS, SASEGT. The length of the CDR3 is 14 residues. 13 Jbeta primers and 60 Vbeta primers were used for the PCR. Method: immunoSEQ multiplex PCR; TCRdb's copy keeps in-frame clones and lacks some. Here the sample spans 85,000 to 130,000 clones, roughly 77% being singletons. General study results and limits: Both high specificity and high sensitivity reportedly marked the classifier's diagnosis of cytomegalovirus status.

The sequence was collected from a man between 40 and 49 years old in good health and CMV-seronegative. The rearrangement uses TRBV6-1 and TRBJ2-5; 9 bases agree with TRBD1. The sample taken for sequencing was PBMCs. CDR3 amino acids: CASSENRGQETQYF. DNA of the CDR3: TGTGCCAGCAGTGAGAACAGGGGGCAGGAGACCCAGTACTTC.